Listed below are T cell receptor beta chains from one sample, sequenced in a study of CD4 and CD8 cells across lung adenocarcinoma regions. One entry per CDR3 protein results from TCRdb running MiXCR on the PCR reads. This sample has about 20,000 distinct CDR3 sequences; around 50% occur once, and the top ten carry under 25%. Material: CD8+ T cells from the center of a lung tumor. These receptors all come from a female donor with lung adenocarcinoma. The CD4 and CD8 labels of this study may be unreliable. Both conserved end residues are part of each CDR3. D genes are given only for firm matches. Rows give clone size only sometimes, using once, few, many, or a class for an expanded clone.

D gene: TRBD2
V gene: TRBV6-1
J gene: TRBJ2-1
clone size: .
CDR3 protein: CASSPGLAYNEQFF
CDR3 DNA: TGTGCCAGCAGTCCGGGACTAGCGTACAATGAGCAGTTCTTC

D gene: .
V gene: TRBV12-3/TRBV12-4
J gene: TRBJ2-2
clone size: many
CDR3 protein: CASSRSRRNTGELFF
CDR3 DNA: TGTGCCAGCAGTCGATCCCGGCGAAACACCGGGGAGCTGTTTTTT

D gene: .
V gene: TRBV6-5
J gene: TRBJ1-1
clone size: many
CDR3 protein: CASSYSIGTGEAFF
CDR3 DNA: TGTGCCAGCAGTTACTCGATAGGGACGGGTGAAGCTTTCTTT

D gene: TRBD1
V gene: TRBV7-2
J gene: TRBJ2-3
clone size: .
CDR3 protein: CARGRGGGGPDTQYF
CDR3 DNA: TGTGCCAGGGGCCGAGGGGGCGGTGGCCCAGATACGCAGTATTTC

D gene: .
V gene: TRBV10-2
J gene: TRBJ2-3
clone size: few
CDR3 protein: CAGSGGGGKDTQYF
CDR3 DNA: TGTGCCGGCAGTGGGGGAGGGGGCAAAGATACGCAGTATTTT

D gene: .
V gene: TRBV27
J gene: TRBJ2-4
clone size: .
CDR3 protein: CASGGRVENIQYF
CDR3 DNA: TGTGCCAGCGGGGGGCGTGTCGAAAACATTCAGTACTTC

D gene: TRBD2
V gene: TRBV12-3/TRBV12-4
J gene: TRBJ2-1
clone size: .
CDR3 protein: CASSLSWAGGGGDNEQFF
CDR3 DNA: TGTGCCAGCAGTTTGTCGTGGGCGGGCGGGGGGGGCGACAATGAGCAGTTCTTC

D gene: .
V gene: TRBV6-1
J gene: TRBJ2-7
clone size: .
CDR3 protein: CASNQGSYEQYF
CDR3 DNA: TGTGCCAGCAACCAGGGAAGCTACGAGCAGTACTTC

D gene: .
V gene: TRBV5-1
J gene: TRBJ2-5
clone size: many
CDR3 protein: CASSGDQETQYF
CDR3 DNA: TGCGCCAGCAGCGGAGATCAAGAGACCCAGTACTTC

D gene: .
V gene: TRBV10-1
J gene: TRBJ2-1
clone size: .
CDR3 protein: CASSSTRGVNEQFF
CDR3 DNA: TGCGCCAGCAGCTCGACTAGGGGTGTGAATGAGCAGTTCTTC

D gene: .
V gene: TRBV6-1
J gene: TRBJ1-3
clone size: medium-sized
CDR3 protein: CASRPAGNTIYF
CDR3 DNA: TGTGCCAGCAGGCCAGCTGGAAACACCATATATTTT

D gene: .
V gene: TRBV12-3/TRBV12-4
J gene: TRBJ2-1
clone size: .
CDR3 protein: CASSLSTQTPHSEQFF
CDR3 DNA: TGTGCCAGCAGTTTATCGACGCAAACCCCTCACAGTGAGCAGTTCTTC

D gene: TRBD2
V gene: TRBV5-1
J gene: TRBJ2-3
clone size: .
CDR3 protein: CAGSGASAQDTQYF
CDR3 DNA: TGCGCGGGCAGCGGGGCCAGTGCCCAAGATACGCAGTATTTT

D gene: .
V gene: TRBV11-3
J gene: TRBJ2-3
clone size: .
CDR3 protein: CASTGPGTDTQYF
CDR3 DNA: TGTGCCAGCACCGGACCGGGTACAGATACGCAGTATTTT

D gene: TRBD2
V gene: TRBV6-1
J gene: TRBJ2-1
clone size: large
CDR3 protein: CASTDPGLAGHPNEQFF
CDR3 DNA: TGTGCCAGCACCGACCCTGGGCTAGCGGGACATCCCAATGAGCAGTTCTTC

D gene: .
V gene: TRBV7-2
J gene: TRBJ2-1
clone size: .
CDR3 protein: CASSLHTSREQFF
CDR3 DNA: TGTGCCAGCAGCTTACACACTAGTAGGGAGCAGTTCTTC

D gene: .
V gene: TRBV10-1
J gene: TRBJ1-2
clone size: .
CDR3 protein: CASSQDSYGYTF
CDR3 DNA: TGCGCCAGCAGTCAAGACAGCTATGGCTACACCTTC

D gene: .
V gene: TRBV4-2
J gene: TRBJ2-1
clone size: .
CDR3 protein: CASSQGTVSKYNEQFF
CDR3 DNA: TGTGCCAGCAGCCAAGGGACAGTAAGTAAATACAATGAGCAGTTCTTC

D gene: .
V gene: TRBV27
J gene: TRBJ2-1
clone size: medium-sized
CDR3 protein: CATTPFSSYNEQFF
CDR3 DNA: TGTGCCACCACCCCCTTTAGCTCCTACAATGAGCAGTTCTTC

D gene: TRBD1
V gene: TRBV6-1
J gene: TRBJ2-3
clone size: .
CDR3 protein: CGSSAGQGDKDTQYF
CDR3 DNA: TGTGGCAGCAGTGCGGGACAGGGGGACAAAGATACGCAGTATTTC

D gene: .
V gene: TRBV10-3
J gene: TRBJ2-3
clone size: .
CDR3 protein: CAIRGRQAVNTDTQYF
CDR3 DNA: TGTGCCATCCGGGGCCGACAGGCCGTGAACACAGATACGCAGTATTTT

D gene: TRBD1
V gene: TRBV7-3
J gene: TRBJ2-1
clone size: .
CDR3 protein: CASSPMTGSNEQFF
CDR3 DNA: TGTGCCAGCAGCCCAATGACAGGGTCCAATGAGCAGTTCTTC

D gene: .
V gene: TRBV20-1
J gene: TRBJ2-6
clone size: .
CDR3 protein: CSARVRSGPTGANVLTF
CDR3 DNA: TGCAGTGCTAGAGTGAGGTCAGGACCCACTGGGGCCAACGTCCTGACTTTC

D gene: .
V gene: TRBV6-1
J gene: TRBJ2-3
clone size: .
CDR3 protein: CGSTWPSGEDTQYF
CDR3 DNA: TGTGGCAGCACATGGCCTTCAGGGGAAGACACGCAGTACTTT

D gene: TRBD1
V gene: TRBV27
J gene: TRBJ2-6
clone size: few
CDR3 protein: CASSSPAGQGASGANVLTF
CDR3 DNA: TGTGCCAGCAGTTCCCCCGCGGGACAGGGGGCATCTGGGGCCAACGTCCTGACTTTC

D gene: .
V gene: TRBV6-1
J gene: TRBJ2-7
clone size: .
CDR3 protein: CASKKGSAGSSYEQYF
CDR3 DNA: TGTGCCAGCAAGAAGGGCTCCGCGGGGAGCTCCTACGAGCAGTACTTC

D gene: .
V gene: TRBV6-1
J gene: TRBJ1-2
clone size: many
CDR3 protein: CASSRDRSYGYTF
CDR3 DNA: TGTGCCAGCAGCCGGGACCGCTCCTATGGCTACACCTTC

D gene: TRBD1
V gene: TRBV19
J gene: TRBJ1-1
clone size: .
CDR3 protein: CASSGTGSYTEAFF
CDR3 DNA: TGTGCCAGTAGTGGGACAGGCTCTTACACTGAAGCTTTCTTT

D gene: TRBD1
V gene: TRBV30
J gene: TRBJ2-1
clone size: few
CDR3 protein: CAWSPGGKNEQFF
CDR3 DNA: TGTGCCTGGAGTCCAGGGGGCAAGAATGAGCAGTTCTTC

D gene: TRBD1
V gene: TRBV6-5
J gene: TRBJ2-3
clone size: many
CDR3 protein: CASSYSEAGTGPDTQYF
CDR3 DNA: TGTGCCAGCAGTTACTCCGAAGCCGGGACAGGTCCAGATACGCAGTATTTT

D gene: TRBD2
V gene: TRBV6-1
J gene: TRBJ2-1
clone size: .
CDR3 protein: CASTSRRLAAYNEQFF
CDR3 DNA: TGTGCCAGCACCTCTAGACGACTAGCAGCCTACAATGAGCAGTTCTTC

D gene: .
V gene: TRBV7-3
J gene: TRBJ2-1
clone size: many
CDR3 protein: CASSPGHSSYNEQFF
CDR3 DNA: TGTGCCAGCAGCCCCGGCCACAGCTCCTACAATGAGCAGTTCTTC

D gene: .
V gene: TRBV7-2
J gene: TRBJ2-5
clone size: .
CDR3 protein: CAGSGGRGMKTQYF
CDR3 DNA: TGTGCGGGGAGCGGCGGACGGGGTATGAAGACCCAGTACTTC

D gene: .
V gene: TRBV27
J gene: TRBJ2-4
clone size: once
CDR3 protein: CGSGAQNTQYF
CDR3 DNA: TGTGGCAGCGGTGCTCAAAATACGCAGTATTTC

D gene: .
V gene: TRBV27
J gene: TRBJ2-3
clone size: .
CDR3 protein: CARSIRGRGQETQYF
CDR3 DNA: TGTGCCAGGAGTATCCGGGGCCGTGGCCAAGAGACGCAGTACTTT

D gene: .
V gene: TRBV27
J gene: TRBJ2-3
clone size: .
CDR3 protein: CASSPGGGGCGTDTQYF
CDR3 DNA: TGTGCCAGCAGTCCGGGCGGAGGGGGGTGTGGCACAGATACGCAGTATTTT

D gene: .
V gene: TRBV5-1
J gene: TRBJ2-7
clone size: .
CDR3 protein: CASSLSAGYEQYF
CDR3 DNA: TGCGCCAGCAGCTTGTCAGCGGGCTACGAGCAGTACTTC

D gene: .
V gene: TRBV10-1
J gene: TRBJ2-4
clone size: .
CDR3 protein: CASSESGRSAKNTQYF
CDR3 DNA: TGCGCCAGCAGTGAGTCGGGGCGGTCAGCCAAAAACACTCAGTACTTC

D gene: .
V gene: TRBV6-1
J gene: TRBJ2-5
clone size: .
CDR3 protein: CASSEAGLGGASKDTQYF
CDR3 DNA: TGTGCCAGCAGTGAAGCGGGACTAGGGGGCGCGAGCAAAGATACGCAGTACTTC

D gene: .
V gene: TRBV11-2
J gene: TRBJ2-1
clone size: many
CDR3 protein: CASSPYPRRTENNEQFF
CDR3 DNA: TGTGCCAGCAGCCCCTATCCGCGGAGGACTGAGAACAATGAGCAGTTCTTC

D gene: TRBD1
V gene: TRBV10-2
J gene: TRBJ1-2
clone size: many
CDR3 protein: CASSALGTGLYGYTF
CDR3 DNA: TGCGCCAGCAGTGCATTAGGGACAGGCCTCTATGGCTACACCTTC

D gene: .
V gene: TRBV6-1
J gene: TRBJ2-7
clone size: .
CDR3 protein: CAGSGGPDTETQYF
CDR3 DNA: TGTGCGGGCAGTGGGGGGCCCGACACAGAGACGCAGTACTTC